Reported below is one TCR beta chain. Antigen: not known. The sample comes from a study of T cell responses to AZD1222 COVID-19 vaccine. Whole-study findings and limits: Clonal diversity may have been underestimated, and the donors were mostly white British, with more females than males. Unmutated variant regions are reportedly targeted by nearly half of spike-specific TCRs.

The data were produced by immunoSEQ multiplex PCR, yet TCRdb's version contains in-frame clones alone and is incomplete. The sample holds 90,000 to 130,000 clones; 80% to 85% are singletons and the top ten take roughly 9.9%. The germline V gene has CDR1 SQVTM and CDR2 ANQGSEA. V shed 6 bases and J 4 bases; nucleotides not matched to a gene: 9. This CDR3 is built from 14 residues. This chain uses TRBV29-1 with TRBJ1-2, with 9 bases aligning to TRBD1. Material: peripheral blood, obtained on day 0 of AZD1222 vaccination. The TCR comes from an adult in good health. CDR3 in DNA: TGCAGCGTCGAGGGACAGGGCTGGGGCTATGGCTACACCTTC. It is translated as CSVEGQGWGYGYTF.